This T cell receptor (beta chain) appears in the sequencing data of a study of tumor-infiltrating lymphocytes in localized non-small cell lung cancer. Study-wide context: Some samples were collected after neoadjuvant chemotherapy; smokers, never-smokers and several histologies were included. Each patient gave resected tumor and non-adjacent uninvolved lung tissue. Findings and caveats of the study: Not all patients were TCR sequenced, owing to tissue quantity.

Sequenced by immunoSEQ multiplex PCR; TCRdb stores in-frame clones only, minus some. The sample yields roughly 9,900 clones, about 69% seen once. Concerning this clone: Its antigen is unidentified.

The CDR3 runs 14 residues. Germline values: CDR1 KGHSY, CDR2 FQNENV. The V end was cut by 4 bases, the J end by 3 bases, with 10 bases between. This clonotype was sampled from a human donor with non-small cell lung cancer. The V call is TRBV16, the J call TRBJ1-3; D possibly corresponds to TRBD1 (5 bases). The sequenced sample was lung tumor tissue. The CDR3 sequence: CASSRSRGGNTIYF. CDR3 bases: TGTGCCAGCAGCCGATCAAGGGGTGGAAACACCATATATTTT.